The 26 T cell receptor beta chains listed next were all sequenced from one sample in a study of cytomegalovirus exposure and HLA in healthy donors. Amplification used 60 Vbeta primers and 13 Jbeta primers. TCRdb's table, derived via immunoSEQ multiplex PCR, lists solely in-frame clones and lacks some. Of 120,000 to 150,000 clones detected, roughly four fifths appear once; the ten largest clones hold about 5%. Sample: PBMCs. Receptor source: a man aged 25-40 years in good health and CMV-seropositive.

V is TRBV13 and J is TRBJ2-1; no clear D gene. The CDR3 contains 16 residues. CDR1 is PRHDT and CDR2 is FYEKMQ in the germline V gene (reference sequence). Trimming left V 5 bases short and J 2 bases short, with 16 bases between. Here the CDR3 reads CASSPLIPGAYNEQFF. Written as DNA, the CDR3 is TGTGCCAGCAGCCCTCTTATCCCCGGAGCCTACAATGAGCAGTTCTTC.

Regarding this clone: Germline is not matched at one junction end, which may reflect a read error. Other DNA sequences within the sample encode an identical CDR3. The CDR3 protein is CASSPGQGYGYTF. In DNA, the CDR3 is TGTGCAAGCAGCCCCGGACAGGGCTATGGCTACACCTTC. The V call is TRBV7-2, the J call TRBJ1-2, with TRBD1 matching 8 bases. CDR3 length: 13 residues. The germline V gene encodes CDR1 SGHTA and CDR2 FQGNSA.

This chain connects TRBV6-5 to TRBJ2-2; 8 bases agree with TRBD2. J lost 7 bases, V lost 11 bases, and 12 bases had no gene match. The CDR3 contains 14 residues. The germline gives CDR1 MNHEY, CDR2 SVGAGI. The CDR3 DNA reads TGTGCCTTCAAAGAGCGGGAGAAGGTCGGGGAGCTGTTTTTT. It translates to CAFKEREKVGELFF.

The V and J genes are TRBV6-5 and TRBJ1-6; 7 bases are a match to TRBD1. With V trimmed by 3 bases and J by 10 bases, 6 bases remained unmatched. The CDR3 is made up of 14 amino acids. Germline V gene data show CDR1 as MNHEY and CDR2 as SVGAGI. The CDR3 sequence: CASSYKGAGSPLHF. CDR3 DNA: TGTGCCAGCAGTTATAAGGGGGCTGGGTCACCCCTCCACTTT.

This chain connects TRBV28 to TRBJ2-3, with 10 bases identical to TRBD2. Losses at the gene ends were 5 bases for V and 2 bases for J; bases not matched to a gene: 4. This CDR3 spans 15 amino acids. Per germline, CDR1 MDHEN and CDR2 SYDVKM. CDR3 protein: CASSRTSGLTDTQYF. DNA for the CDR3: TGTGCCAGCAGTAGGACTAGCGGCCTCACAGATACGCAGTATTTT.

The chain recombines TRBV19 with TRBJ1-4; D perhaps matches TRBD1 (6 bases). Trimming took 0 bases from V and 8 from J, leaving 13 bases between them. This CDR3 has 15 residues. The germline gives CDR1 LNHDA, CDR2 SQIVND (reference sequence). DNA for the CDR3: TGTGCCAGTAGTATAGATCACACAGGGCGGGAAAAACTGTTTTTT. This encodes CASSIDHTGREKLFF.

The chain employs TRBV5-1 and TRBJ2-7; perhaps TRBD1 as D (6 bases). V gave up 7 bases and J gave up 3 bases, with 20 bases separating them. This CDR3 contains 15 residues. CDR1 is SGHRS, CDR2 YFSETQ, per germline. CDR3 loop: CASGPQTGVGYEQYF. In DNA form, the CDR3 reads TGCGCCAGCGGACCCCAGACAGGCGTCGGCTACGAGCAGTACTTC.

The chain recombines TRBV5-1 with TRBJ2-3; 12 bases are a match to TRBD2. The CDR3 is made up of 16 amino acids. The V gene's germline CDR1 is SGHRS and CDR2 YFSETQ. Trimming cost V 4 bases and J 2 bases; bases outside gene matches: 5. CDR3 nucleotide sequence: TGCGCCAGCAGCCCAGGGACTAGCGGGTTCACAGATACGCAGTATTTT. This translates into CASSPGTSGFTDTQYF.

Notes on this clone: This sample also contains other DNA sequences that code for the same CDR3. The chain has TRBV7-8 and TRBJ1-1; D unresolved. V lost 1 base and J 2 bases, leaving 5 bases between the germline ends. Looked up from germline, CDR1 is SGHVS and CDR2 is FQNEAQ. The CDR3 extends over 13 amino acids. The CDR3 nucleotides read TGTGCCAGCAGCTTAGGGAGAAACACTGAAGCTTTCTTT. Its translation: CASSLGRNTEAFF. Looking up the rest from reference TRBV7-8 and TRBJ1-1 gives the full variable domain: GAGVSQSPRYKVAKRGQDVALRCDPISGHVSLFWYQQALGQGPEFLTYFQNEAQLDKSGLPSDRFFAERPEGSVSTLKIQRTQQEDSAVYLCASSLGRNTEAFFGQGTRLTVV.

V usage is TRBV11-2 and J usage is TRBJ2-7; 11 bases align to TRBD2. The trim removed 0 bases at V and 3 bases at J, leaving 1 base unmatched. Germline values: CDR1 SGHAT, CDR2 FQNNGV. The CDR3 consists of 15 residues. Here the CDR3 reads CASSLELAGVYEQYF. CDR3 nucleotide sequence: TGTGCCAGCAGCTTAGAACTAGCGGGAGTCTACGAGCAGTACTTC. The whole variable domain, filled in from reference TRBV11-2 and TRBJ2-7, reads EAGVAQSPRYKIIEKRQSVAFWCNPISGHATLYWYQQILGQGPKLLIQFQNNGVVDDSQLPKDRFSAERLKGVDSTLKIQPAKLEDSAVYLCASSLELAGVYEQYFGPGTRLTVT.

This clone was counted once. The same CDR3 arises from other DNA sequences in this sample as well. The J gene is TRBJ2-1, the V gene TRBV7-8; a possible D gene is TRBD1 (7 bases). Germline V lookup: CDR1 SGHVS, CDR2 FQNEAQ. V was shortened by 6 bases and J by 7 bases, with 19 bases between the two germline ends. The CDR3 has 15 amino acids. The CDR3 reads CASRRGRGGDNEQFF. For the CDR3, the DNA is TGTGCCAGCAGAAGGGGGCGGGGAGGCGATAATGAGCAGTTCTTC.

This clone was seen a few times. V and J are TRBV9 and TRBJ2-7; TRBD2 matches 10 bases. Germline V lookup: CDR1 SGDLS, CDR2 YYNGEE. Trimming removed 3 bases from V and 13 bases from J; junction bases left unmatched: 16. This CDR3 has 15 amino acids. CDR3 bases: TGTGCCAGCAGCGCCAAACTAGCGGGATTCGACGGGGTATACTTC. The encoded protein is CASSAKLAGFDGVYF.

This chain links TRBV29-1 with TRBJ2-2, with D perhaps matching TRBD1 (6 bases). The germline V gene encodes CDR1 SQVTM and CDR2 ANQGSEA. This CDR3 region has 15 residues. Trimming stripped 4 bases from V and 0 bases from J, with 12 bases between. The CDR3 DNA is TGCAGCGTTGTATGGGACATCACGAACACCGGGGAGCTGTTTTTT. It translates to CSVVWDITNTGELFF.

The chain joins TRBV6-5 to TRBJ1-4; the match to TRBD1 covers 7 bases. V lost 2 bases, J lost 5 bases, and 5 bases stayed unmatched. The CDR3 totals 15 residues. Germline values: CDR1 MNHEY, CDR2 SVGAGI. As DNA, the CDR3 is TGTGCCAGCAGTTACGAGGAGGGGGCAAATGAAAAACTGTTTTTT. It codes for CASSYEEGANEKLFF.

The J gene is TRBJ2-7, the V gene TRBV18, with TRBD2 matching over 11 bases. This CDR3 contains 14 residues. Germline V gene lookup returns CDR1 KGHSH and CDR2 LQKENI. Unmatched junction bases numbered 3, after V lost 6 bases and J lost 2 bases. Written as DNA, the CDR3 is TGTGCCAGCTCGGTTAGCGGGGGGGCCTACGAGCAGTACTTC. This translates into CASSVSGGAYEQYF.

This chain uses TRBV10-3 with TRBJ2-2; 11 bases line up with TRBD1. Unmatched junction bases numbered 8, after V lost 11 bases and J lost 3 bases. The CDR3 contains 15 residues. CDR1 is ENHRY, CDR2 SYGVKD, per germline. The CDR3 nucleotides are TGTGCCGTTCGGACAGGGGGCGCGGACACCGGGGAGCTGTTTTTT. Protein product: CAVRTGGADTGELFF.

The chain recombines TRBV18 with TRBJ2-7; tentative D call: TRBD2 (6 bases). V was clipped by 3 bases and J by 2 bases, with 8 bases between them. Germline CDR1 is KGHSH and CDR2 is LQKENI. CDR3 length: 13 amino acids. The chain's CDR3 is CASSPRGTYEQYF. The CDR3 coding sequence is TGTGCCAGCTCACCGCGGGGAACCTACGAGCAGTACTTC.

The V gene is TRBV13, the J gene TRBJ2-7; D not resolved. Germline-derived CDR1 and CDR2 are PRHDT and FYEKMQ (reference sequence). The CDR3 loop spans 12 amino acids. Between the trimmed V and J ends, which lost 4 bases and 1 base, there was a span of 5 bases. The CDR3 is CASSSTSYEQYF. For the CDR3, the DNA is TGTGCCAGCAGCTCGACTTCCTACGAGCAGTACTTC.

The sample holds a few counts of this clone. The V and J genes are TRBV14 and TRBJ2-5; D call uncertain. The CDR3 covers 14 residues. Germline CDR1 is SGHDN and CDR2 is FVKESK. V lost 0 bases to trimming and J lost 4 bases, with 9 bases between them. The DNA for the CDR3 is TGTGCCAGCAGCCAAGAGACACTTCTAGAGACCCAGTACTTC. Protein: CASSQETLLETQYF.

This sequence joins TRBV9 and TRBJ2-1; maybe TRBD1 (6 bases). The V and J ends lost 2 bases and 7 bases respectively, with 19 bases between them. CDR1 SGDLS and CDR2 YYNGEE come from the germline V gene. The CDR3 sequence is 16 residues long. The CDR3 sequence is CASSVPNTGRWNEQFF. DNA of the CDR3: TGTGCCAGCAGCGTTCCGAATACAGGGAGATGGAATGAGCAGTTCTTC.

This chain links TRBV5-1 with TRBJ2-5, with a weak D call TRBD1 (5 bases). This CDR3 is 14 amino acids long. Per the germline V gene, CDR1 is SGHRS and CDR2 is YFSETQ. The ends were cut back, 2 bases at V and 1 base at J, with 9 bases in the middle. The CDR3 DNA follows: TGCGCCAGCAGCTTAGGGGAACTCCAAGAGACCCAGTACTTC. Amino acids: CASSLGELQETQYF.

The chain is built from TRBV5-6 and TRBJ2-1, with 11 nucleotides matching TRBD2. Unmatched junction bases numbered 7, after V lost 1 base and J lost 4 bases. Germline CDR1 reads SGHDT; CDR2 reads YYEEEE. The CDR3 has 17 residues. The CDR3 protein is CASSLWASGRSYNEQFF. In nucleotides, the CDR3 is TGTGCCAGCAGCTTGTGGGCTAGCGGGAGGTCTTACAATGAGCAGTTCTTC.

This clone was recorded a few times. The V and J genes are TRBV28 and TRBJ2-7; D not resolved. The ends were cut back, 4 bases at V and 6 bases at J, with 22 bases in the middle. CDR3 length: 16 residues. The V gene's germline CDR1 is MDHEN and CDR2 SYDVKM. CDR3 sequence reads: CASSSLLTQTFFEQYF. In DNA form, the CDR3 reads TGTGCCAGCAGTTCCCTCTTGACACAGACCTTCTTCGAGCAGTACTTC.

In this sample, this clone turned up a few times. This chain connects TRBV9 to TRBJ1-6; possible D gene TRBD1, 6 bases. Trimming stripped 0 bases from V and 11 bases from J, with 12 bases between. This CDR3 spans 14 amino acids. Per germline, CDR1 SGDLS and CDR2 YYNGEE. In DNA, the CDR3 is TGTGCCAGCAGCGTAGCCGGTGGGGGCCCACCCCTCCACTTT. This encodes CASSVAGGGPPLHF.

V usage is TRBV7-8 and J usage is TRBJ2-7; D may be TRBD1 (5 bases). V shed 5 bases and J shed 4 bases, with 24 bases lying between them. The germline gives CDR1 SGHVS, CDR2 FQNEAQ. The CDR3 spans 17 residues. CDR3 bases: TGTGCCAGCAGCAACCCCGCGACAGCAACTCTATTGTACGAGCAGTACTTC. This codes for CASSNPATATLLYEQYF.

This rearrangement joins TRBV10-3 to TRBJ1-2, with 7 bases matching TRBD1. Trimming took 2 bases from V and 3 from J; bases not matched to a gene: 12. CDR1 is ENHRY, CDR2 SYGVKD, per germline. The CDR3 has 17 amino acids. The CDR3 sequence is CAISEPDRAYKDYGYTF. The CDR3, as DNA: TGTGCCATCAGTGAGCCTGACAGGGCTTACAAGGACTATGGCTACACCTTC.